This T cell receptor beta chain was profiled in a study of blood T cell repertoires in COVID-19. As for the study in general: The samples span acute and convalescent COVID-19 from the United States, Italy and Spain.

With 5 bases removed from V and 2 bases from J, the gap between germline ends came to 15 bases. The germline gives CDR1 SGHVS, CDR2 FQNEAQ. There are 15 residues in the CDR3. In the source study's methods: Reference gene primer amplification gave nucleated cell count estimates. Sequencing was performed with immunoSEQ multiplex PCR; in TCRdb, only in-frame clones are kept and a portion is missing. The V and J calls and clone size are taken from that table; D and trimming were inferred from the DNA. Here the sample spans about 200,000 clones, about 86% being singletons. Sequences were obtained from peripheral blood. The receptor was isolated from a woman aged 45-60 years with COVID-19, enrolled during active disease. This chain links TRBV7-8 with TRBJ1-2; D ambiguous. For the CDR3, the DNA is TGTGCCAGCAGCCCTGCGCGGATGGTCAACTATGGCTACACCTTC. It encodes CASSPARMVNYGYTF.